This T cell receptor (beta chain) was identified in a study of T cell responses to AZD1222 COVID-19 vaccine. This clone was detected only once. Assay: immunoSEQ multiplex PCR; the TCRdb copy retains only in-frame clones and omits some. The sample has approximately 150,000 clones; under 95% are singletons. The CDR3 is made up of 15 amino acids. Trimming at V came to 3 bases and at J to 4 bases, leaving 7 bases not matched to a gene. The germline CDR1 and CDR2 sequences are LNHDA and SQIVND (reference sequence). The origin of this receptor is an adult who received the AZD1222 COVID-19 vaccine. The sample in question was peripheral blood, obtained 28 days after the second AZD1222 dose. This chain uses TRBV19 with TRBJ1-1; TRBD1 matches 8 bases. The CDR3, as DNA: TGTGCCAGTAGTATTTCCCAGGGGGCGGCCACTGAAGCTTTCTTT. Amino acids: CASSISQGAATEAFF.